The clone carrying this T cell receptor beta chain came up a few times. An assay was performed, and its level was deep. This table comes from immunoSEQ multiplex PCR, and its TCRdb copy is limited to in-frame clones, with some not included. The sample lists fewer than 2.5 million clones, 90% to 95% occurring once. CDR3 length: 14 residues. Per the germline V gene, CDR1 is SQVTM and CDR2 is ANQGSEA. V was cut by 6 bases and J by 0 bases, with 14 bases left in between. The sample is drawn from a study of shared clonotypes between healthy human individuals. The sequencing input was naive CD4+ T cells from PBMCs. Described subset: CD45RA+ positively selected. The clonotype originates from a man between 18 and 29 years old in good health. Some clones in this sample may be carry-over from other donors' samples. The rearrangement links TRBV29-1 to TRBJ1-1, with a weak D call TRBD1 (5 bases). In DNA form, the CDR3 reads TGCAGCGTCAGGTCGGCGGACATGAACACTGAAGCTTTCTTT. Its protein is CSVRSADMNTEAFF.